This TCR beta chain was sequenced for a study of T cell responses to AZD1222 COVID-19 vaccine. Study-wide context: Investigators merged groups given second doses at roughly 4 or roughly 12 weeks. Overall study results and limits: Donors skewed white British and female; clonal diversity was possibly underestimated. Elevations in Spike-specific TCR breadth and depth followed administration of two AZD1222 doses.

For this clone: The antigen remains unidentified.

The CDR3 totals 12 residues. CDR1 and CDR2 from the germline V gene are ENHRY and SYGVKD. The V end was cut by 3 bases, the J end by 6 bases, with 8 bases between. Method: immunoSEQ multiplex PCR; TCRdb's copy keeps in-frame clones and lacks some. The table has 90,000 to 110,000 clones, around 76% seen once. This rearrangement joins TRBV10-3 to TRBJ1-2; the D is unclear. Source: peripheral blood, taken on day 0 of AZD1222 vaccination. The receptor was isolated from an adult in good health. The CDR3 DNA follows: TGTGCCATCAGTGAAACAGCCCATGGCTACACCTTC. This gives the protein CAISETAHGYTF.